The 22 T cell receptor beta chains below all came from one sample that was sequenced in a study of CD8 T cells in ankylosing spondylitis. Findings and caveats of the study: What seemed typical of ankylosing spondylitis blood was a TCR beta motif built from about eight highly homologous variants.

Antigen specificity for these receptors is unknown. TCRdb independently ran MiXCR on the 5' RACE reads; one entry per CDR3 protein. Among fewer than 550,000 distinct CDR3 sequences listed, about 5.7% were seen once. The sample taken for sequencing was blood, either unsorted or a sorted T cell fraction (not recorded which). Receptors were obtained from a male donor with ankylosing spondylitis.

This clonotype was counted many times. V gene TRBV20-1 combines with J gene TRBJ2-5; possibly TRBD1 for D (6 bases). CDR1 is DFQATT and CDR2 is SNEGSKA in the germline V gene (reference sequence). Trimming shortened V by 0 bases and J by 0 bases, and 14 bases separated the two germline ends. This CDR3 contains 16 residues. Written as DNA, the CDR3 is TGCAGTGCTAGAGATCAGGGGAGAGCGTACCAAGAGACCCAGTACTTC. The encoded protein is CSARDQGRAYQETQYF.

The V call is TRBV5-1, the J call TRBJ2-7; D uncertain. V gave up 4 bases and J gave up 4 bases, with 12 bases separating them. Germline CDR1 reads SGHRS; CDR2 reads YFSETQ. This CDR3 region has 13 residues. In DNA, the CDR3 is TGCGCCAGCAGCGTTGAGAGGTTTTACGAGCAGTACTTC. It translates to CASSVERFYEQYF.

Many counts were recorded for this clonotype. The genes are TRBV5-1 and TRBJ2-7; D tentatively reads TRBD1 or TRBD2 (5 bases each). CDR1 and CDR2 (germline): SGHRS, YFSETQ. The V and J ends lost 2 bases and 0 bases respectively, with 18 bases between them. The CDR3 loop spans 17 amino acids. CDR3 coding DNA: TGCGCCAGCAGCTTCGAACCGGGGCCCGAATACTCCTACGAGCAGTACTTC. It encodes CASSFEPGPEYSYEQYF. Full variable domain (rest looked up from reference TRBV5-1 and TRBJ2-7): KAGVTQTPRYLIKTRGQQVTLSCSPISGHRSVSWYQQTPGQGLQFLFEYFSETQRNKGNFPGRFSGRQFSNSRSEMNVSTLELGDSALYLCASSFEPGPEYSYEQYFGPGTRLTVT.

This clonotype occurred many times. The gene calls are TRBV12-3 or TRBV12-4 and TRBJ2-3; perhaps TRBD2 as D (6 bases). V was shortened by 5 bases and J by 3 bases, with 9 bases between the two germline ends. The CDR3 has 13 residues. This CDR3 is CASSGTGTDTQYF. Written as DNA, the CDR3 is TGTGCCAGCAGTGGGACTGGTACAGATACGCAGTATTTT.

The table lists this clonotype with many counts. V is TRBV5-1 and J is TRBJ2-7; D remains ambiguous. V lost 0 bases and J 2 bases, leaving 9 bases between the germline ends. CDR1 is SGHRS and CDR2 is YFSETQ in the germline V gene. This CDR3 comprises 14 residues. CDR3 loop: CASSLVSPAYEQYF. Here the CDR3 DNA reads TGCGCCAGCAGCTTGGTCAGCCCTGCCTACGAGCAGTACTTC.

This clonotype was counted at least ten times. The chain combines TRBV12-3 or TRBV12-4 with TRBJ1-2; 9 bases are a match to TRBD1. There are 14 residues in the CDR3. V dropped 3 bases and J dropped 7; count of bases not matched to a gene: 6. The chain's CDR3 is CASSLSGTGFGYTF. The DNA of the CDR3 is TGTGCCAGCAGTTTGTCCGGGACAGGGTTTGGCTACACCTTC.

In this sample, this clonotype turned up many times. The chain joins TRBV7-9 to TRBJ1-3, with D possibly TRBD1 on 5 matching bases. There are 13 residues in the CDR3. Trimming stripped 3 bases from V and 4 bases from J, with 7 bases between. Germline V gene lookup returns CDR1 SEHNR and CDR2 FQNEAQ (reference sequence). The CDR3: CASSFGTGNTIYF. The DNA for the CDR3 is TGTGCCAGCAGCTTCGGGACGGGAAACACCATATATTTT.

This clonotype was recorded many times. The CDR3 spells CASSSGRASYNSPLHF. The CDR3 bases are TGTGCCAGCAGTTCGGGACGGGCCTCCTATAATTCACCCCTCCACTTT. The V and J genes are TRBV27 and TRBJ1-6, with D perhaps TRBD1 (5 bases). Germline CDR1 and CDR2: MNHEY and SMNVEV (reference sequence). V was shortened by 4 bases and J by 0 bases, with 10 bases between the two germline ends. This CDR3 is built from 16 residues.

This clonotype was seen ten or more times. J is TRBJ1-3 and V is TRBV5-1; D unresolved. The CDR3 is made up of 14 amino acids. The germline V gene has CDR1 SGHRS and CDR2 YFSETQ. V lost 2 bases and J 4 bases, leaving 10 bases between the germline ends. CDR3: CASSFGTAGNTIYF. In DNA form, the CDR3 reads TGCGCCAGCAGCTTTGGTACGGCGGGAAACACCATATATTTT.

The rearrangement links TRBV11-2 to TRBJ2-1, with TRBD1 as a possible D gene (6 bases). Germline CDR1 is SGHAT and CDR2 is FQNNGV. The CDR3 length is 18 residues. The V end lost 2 bases, the J end lost 2 bases, and 19 bases lay between the germline ends. For the CDR3, the DNA is TGTGCCAGCAGCTTACGACTTCAGGGACAACAAACCTACAATGAGCAGTTCTTC. It translates to CASSLRLQGQQTYNEQFF.

This clonotype came up many times. V and J are TRBV7-9 and TRBJ2-3; D gene uncertain. The CDR3 extends over 16 amino acids. The germline V gene has CDR1 SEHNR and CDR2 FQNEAQ (reference sequence). V lost 4 bases to trimming and J lost 5 bases, with 19 bases between them. This CDR3 reads CASSSRVGAFKDTQYF. CDR3 DNA sequence: TGTGCCAGCAGCTCCCGTGTTGGAGCTTTTAAAGATACGCAGTATTTT.

This clonotype has a count of ten or more. The rearrangement uses TRBV7-2 and TRBJ2-7; maybe TRBD2 (6 bases). The CDR3 runs to 16 residues. Trimming cost V 5 bases and J 0 bases, with 17 bases left between them. Germline CDR1 reads SGHTA; CDR2 reads FQGNSA. CDR3 bases: TGTGCCAGCAGCCCCCGGCCGGGAGAGAGCTCCTACGAGCAGTACTTC. Protein product: CASSPRPGESSYEQYF.

In this sample, this clonotype turned up many times. V is TRBV5-1 and J is TRBJ2-6; no clear D gene. The V and J ends lost 3 bases and 0 bases respectively, with 13 bases between them. The CDR3 is 17 residues long. Looked up from germline, CDR1 is SGHRS and CDR2 is YFSETQ. The CDR3 DNA sequence: TGCGCCAGCAGCTCGCATTTAGGAAGCTCTGGGGCCAACGTCCTGACTTTC. The encoded protein is CASSSHLGSSGANVLTF.

This clonotype was counted only a few times. The J gene is TRBJ2-3, the V gene TRBV5-1; perhaps TRBD2 as D (5 bases). The CDR3 consists of 16 residues. V was trimmed by 0 bases and J by 0 bases, leaving 11 bases between them. CDR1 SGHRS and CDR2 YFSETQ come from the germline V gene. For the CDR3, the DNA is TGCGCCAGCAGCTTGGGAACGGGAACTAGCACAGATACGCAGTATTTT. It is translated as CASSLGTGTSTDTQYF.

This clonotype was detected many times. DNA of the CDR3: TGCAGCGGGTACCTCGGACAGCAAGAGACCCAGTACTTC. This translates into CSGYLGQQETQYF. The chain employs TRBV29-1 and TRBJ2-5, with D perhaps TRBD1 (6 bases). Per the germline V gene, CDR1 is SQVTM and CDR2 is ANQGSEA. The CDR3 has 13 amino acids. Trimming cost V 7 bases and J 2 bases, with 14 bases left between them.

This chain connects TRBV7-9 to TRBJ2-6, with 9 bases aligning to TRBD1. V was pared by 3 bases and J by 2 bases, with 5 bases of the junction left unmatched. The length of the CDR3 is 17 residues. Germline V gene data show CDR1 as SEHNR and CDR2 as FQNEAQ (reference sequence). For the CDR3, the DNA is TGTGCCAGCAGCTTGGGACAGGGCTCCACTGGGGCCAACGTCCTGACTTTC. Its translation: CASSLGQGSTGANVLTF. The full variable domain, completed using reference TRBV7-9 and TRBJ2-6, is DTGVSQNPRHKITKRGQNVTFRCDPISEHNRLYWYRQTLGQGPEFLTYFQNEAQLEKSRLLSDRFSAERPKGSFSTLEIQRTEQGDSAMYLCASSLGQGSTGANVLTFGAGSRLTVL.

The V call is TRBV5-6, the J call TRBJ2-1, with D perhaps matching TRBD1 (6 bases). Germline CDR1 reads SGHDT; CDR2 reads YYEEEE. The CDR3 consists of 15 residues. Deletions cut 4 bases from V and 2 bases from J, with 13 bases between. CDR3 in DNA: TGTGCCAGCAGCCCCGGACAGCGAACCTACAATGAGCAGTTCTTC. Protein product: CASSPGQRTYNEQFF. The variable domain in full, with the rest retrieved from reference TRBV5-6 and TRBJ2-1, is DAGVTQSPTHLIKTRGQQVTLRCSPKSGHDTVSWYQQALGQGPQFIFQYYEEEERQRGNFPDRFSGHQFPNYSSELNVNALLLGDSALYLCASSPGQRTYNEQFFGPGTRLTVL.

J is TRBJ2-1 and V is TRBV7-3, with 10 nucleotides matching TRBD2. V dropped 5 bases and J dropped 4; count of bases not matched to a gene: 5. The CDR3 extends over 15 amino acids. Germline-derived CDR1 and CDR2 are SGHTA and FQGTGA. The CDR3 sequence is CASSTSGNSYNEQFF. DNA for the CDR3: TGTGCCAGCAGCACTAGCGGGAACAGTTACAATGAGCAGTTCTTC.

This clonotype was seen only a few times. This chain connects TRBV7-9 to TRBJ1-4, with unresolved D. Germline V CDR1 and CDR2: SEHNR, FQNEAQ (reference sequence). Trimming cost V 5 bases and J 5 bases, with 12 bases left between them. This CDR3 comprises 14 residues. The CDR3: CASSPTNRNEKLFF. CDR3 DNA sequence: TGTGCCAGCAGCCCAACCAACCGAAATGAAAAACTGTTTTTT.

This clonotype turned up a few times. This chain joins TRBV7-9 and TRBJ2-5, with TRBD1 identical over 12 bases. J lost 4 bases, V lost 0 bases, and 6 bases had no gene match. Germline V gives CDR1 SEHNR, CDR2 FQNEAQ (reference sequence). This CDR3 has 17 residues. In DNA, the CDR3 is TGTGCCAGCAGCTTAGCCGGGACAGGGGGCTGGGGAGAGACCCAGTACTTC. Residues: CASSLAGTGGWGETQYF.

This clonotype was seen repeatedly, ten times or more. The genes are TRBV6-5 and TRBJ1-2; no reliable D call. The V gene's germline CDR1 is MNHEY and CDR2 SVGAGI. CDR3 size: 13 residues. Trimming stripped 5 bases from V and 5 bases from J, with 12 bases between. The CDR3 region is CASSPSVSYGYTF. The CDR3 DNA reads TGTGCCAGCAGTCCCTCGGTTTCTTATGGCTACACCTTC.

The genes are TRBV5-5 and TRBJ2-1, with 8 bases matching TRBD1. Germline CDR1 SGHKS, CDR2 YYEKEE (reference sequence). Germline trimming cut 6 bases from V and 0 bases from J; bases unmatched to any gene: 8. CDR3 length: 16 amino acids. CDR3 in amino acids: CASTGQGASSYNEQFF. As DNA, the CDR3 is TGTGCCAGCACCGGACAGGGCGCCTCCTCCTACAATGAGCAGTTCTTC.